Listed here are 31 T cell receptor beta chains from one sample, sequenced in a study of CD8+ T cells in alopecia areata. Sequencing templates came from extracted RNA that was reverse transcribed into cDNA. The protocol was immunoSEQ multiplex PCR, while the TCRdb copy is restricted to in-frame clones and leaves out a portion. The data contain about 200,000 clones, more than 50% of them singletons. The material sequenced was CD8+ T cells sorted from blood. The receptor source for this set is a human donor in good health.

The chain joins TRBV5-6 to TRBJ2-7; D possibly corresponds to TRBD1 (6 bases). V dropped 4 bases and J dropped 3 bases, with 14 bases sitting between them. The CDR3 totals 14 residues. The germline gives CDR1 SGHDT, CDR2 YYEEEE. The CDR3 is CASSIGTRYYEQYF. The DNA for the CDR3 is TGTGCCAGCAGCATCGGGACAAGGTACTACGAGCAGTACTTC.

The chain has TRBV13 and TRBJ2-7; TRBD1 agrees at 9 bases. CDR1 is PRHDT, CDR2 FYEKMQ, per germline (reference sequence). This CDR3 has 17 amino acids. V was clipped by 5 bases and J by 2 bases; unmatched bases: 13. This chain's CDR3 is CASSPTTGQGKTYEQYF. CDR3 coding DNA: TGTGCCAGCAGCCCTACCACGGGACAGGGTAAGACCTACGAGCAGTACTTC.

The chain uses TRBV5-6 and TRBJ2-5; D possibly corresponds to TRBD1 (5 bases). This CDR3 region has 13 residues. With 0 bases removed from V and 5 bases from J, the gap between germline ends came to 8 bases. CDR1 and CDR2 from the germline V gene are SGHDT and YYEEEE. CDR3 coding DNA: TGTGCCAGCAGCTTGGGCAGGGCCGAGACCCAGTACTTC. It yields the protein CASSLGRAETQYF.

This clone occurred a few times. DNA for the CDR3: TGTGCCAGCAGCTACCGGGGGGGTGTTGAAGCTTTCTTT. Its protein product is CASSYRGGVEAFF. The chain is built from TRBV7-8 and TRBJ1-1, with a tentative D call TRBD1 (5 bases). Trimming removed 4 bases at V and 7 bases at J, with 13 bases between. This CDR3 comprises 13 residues. Germline V gene lookup returns CDR1 SGHVS and CDR2 FQNEAQ.

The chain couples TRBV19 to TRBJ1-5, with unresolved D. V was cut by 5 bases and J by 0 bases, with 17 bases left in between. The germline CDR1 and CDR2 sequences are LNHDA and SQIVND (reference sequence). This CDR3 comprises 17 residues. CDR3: CASSVQVGPSSNQPQHF. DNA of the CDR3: TGTGCCAGTAGTGTACAAGTCGGCCCAAGTAGCAATCAGCCCCAGCATTTT. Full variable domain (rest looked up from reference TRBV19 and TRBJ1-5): DGGITQSPKYLFRKEGQNVTLSCEQNLNHDAMYWYRQDPGQGLRLIYYSQIVNDFQKGDIAEGYSVSREKKESFPLTVTSAQKNPTAFYLCASSVQVGPSSNQPQHFGDGTRLSIL.

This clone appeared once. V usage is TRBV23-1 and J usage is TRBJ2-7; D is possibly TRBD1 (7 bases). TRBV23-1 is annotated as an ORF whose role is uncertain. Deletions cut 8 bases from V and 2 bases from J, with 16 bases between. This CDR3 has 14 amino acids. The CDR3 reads CASPRRDRPYEQYF. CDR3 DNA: TGCGCCAGCCCCCGGCGGGACAGACCCTACGAGCAGTACTTC.

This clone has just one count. CDR3 sequence (DNA): TGTGCCACCAGCACTACAAAACAGCCCGGGACAGATTACAATGAGCAGTTCTTC. Translated, it gives CATSTTKQPGTDYNEQFF. This chain connects TRBV15 to TRBJ2-1, with 7 positions matching TRBD1. The germline CDR1 and CDR2 sequences are LNHNV and YYDKDF (reference sequence). The length of the CDR3 is 18 residues. With V trimmed by 4 bases and J by 4 bases, 16 bases remained unmatched.

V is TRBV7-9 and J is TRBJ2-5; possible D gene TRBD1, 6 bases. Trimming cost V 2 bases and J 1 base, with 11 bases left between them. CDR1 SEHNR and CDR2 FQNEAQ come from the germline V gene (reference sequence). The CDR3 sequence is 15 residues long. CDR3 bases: TGTGCCAGCAGCTTACACCAGGGGTTCCAAGAGACCCAGTACTTC. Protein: CASSLHQGFQETQYF.

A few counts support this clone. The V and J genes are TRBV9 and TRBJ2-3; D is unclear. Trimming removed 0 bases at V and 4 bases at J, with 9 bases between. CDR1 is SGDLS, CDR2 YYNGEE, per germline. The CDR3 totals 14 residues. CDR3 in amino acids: CASSVENRPDTQYF. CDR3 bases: TGTGCCAGCAGCGTAGAGAATAGGCCAGATACGCAGTATTTT.

This CDR3 reads CSVAARGGGRADTQYF. CDR3 nucleotide sequence: TGCAGCGTTGCCGCTCGGGGCGGGGGTAGGGCAGATACGCAGTATTTT. This chain joins TRBV29-1 and TRBJ2-3, with 7 bases lining up with TRBD2. The trim removed 4 bases at V and 4 bases at J, leaving 14 bases unmatched. This CDR3 comprises 16 residues. Germline lookup yields CDR1 SQVTM and CDR2 ANQGSEA.

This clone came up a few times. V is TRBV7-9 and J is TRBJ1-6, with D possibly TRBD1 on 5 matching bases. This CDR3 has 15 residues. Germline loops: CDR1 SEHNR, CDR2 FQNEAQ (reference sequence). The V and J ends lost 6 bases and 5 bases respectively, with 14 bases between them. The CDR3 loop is CASSSGLGNNSPLHF. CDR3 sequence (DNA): TGTGCCAGCAGTTCAGGGTTGGGAAATAATTCACCCCTCCACTTT.

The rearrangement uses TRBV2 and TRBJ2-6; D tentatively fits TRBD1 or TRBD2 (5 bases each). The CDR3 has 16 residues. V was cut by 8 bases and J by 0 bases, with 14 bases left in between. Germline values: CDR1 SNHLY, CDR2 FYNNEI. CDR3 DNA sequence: TGTGCCAGCTCTGGGGGTTCCCTCTCTGGGGCCAACGTCCTGACTTTC. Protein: CASSGGSLSGANVLTF.

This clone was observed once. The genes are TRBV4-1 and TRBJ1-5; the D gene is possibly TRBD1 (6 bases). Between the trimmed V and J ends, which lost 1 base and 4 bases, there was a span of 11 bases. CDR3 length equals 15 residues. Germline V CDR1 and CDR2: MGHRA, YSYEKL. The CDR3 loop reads CASSQATGLNQPQHF. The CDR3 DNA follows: TGCGCCAGCAGCCAAGCCACAGGGTTAAATCAGCCCCAGCATTTT.

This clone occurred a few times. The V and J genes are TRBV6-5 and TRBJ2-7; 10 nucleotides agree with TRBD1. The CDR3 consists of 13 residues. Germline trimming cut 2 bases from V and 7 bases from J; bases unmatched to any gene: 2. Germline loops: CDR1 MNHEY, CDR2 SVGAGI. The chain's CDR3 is CASSYGQGGEQYF. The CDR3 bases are TGTGCCAGCAGTTACGGACAGGGGGGAGAGCAGTACTTC.

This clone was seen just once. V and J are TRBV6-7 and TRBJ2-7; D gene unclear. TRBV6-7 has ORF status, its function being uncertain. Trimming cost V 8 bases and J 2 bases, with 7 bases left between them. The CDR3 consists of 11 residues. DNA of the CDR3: TGTGCCAGCGGGCAGACCTACGAGCAGTACTTC. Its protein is CASGQTYEQYF.

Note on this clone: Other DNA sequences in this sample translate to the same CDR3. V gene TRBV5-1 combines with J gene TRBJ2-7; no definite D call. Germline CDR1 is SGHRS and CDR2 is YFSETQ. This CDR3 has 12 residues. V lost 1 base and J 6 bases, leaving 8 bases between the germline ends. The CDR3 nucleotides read TGCGCCAGCAGCTTGTTAGGCGGCGAGCAGTACTTC. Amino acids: CASSLLGGEQYF.

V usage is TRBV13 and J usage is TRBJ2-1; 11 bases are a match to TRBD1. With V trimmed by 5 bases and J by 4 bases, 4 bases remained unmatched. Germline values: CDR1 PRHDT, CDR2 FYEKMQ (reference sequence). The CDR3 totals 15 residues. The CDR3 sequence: CASSPRDRGYNEQFF. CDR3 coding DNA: TGTGCCAGCAGCCCCCGGGACAGGGGGTACAATGAGCAGTTCTTC.

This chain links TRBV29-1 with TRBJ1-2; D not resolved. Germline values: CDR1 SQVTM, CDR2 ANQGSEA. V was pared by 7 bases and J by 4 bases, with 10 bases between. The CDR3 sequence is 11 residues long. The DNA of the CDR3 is TGCAGCGCCACAGATGTCTATGGCTACACCTTC. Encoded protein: CSATDVYGYTF.

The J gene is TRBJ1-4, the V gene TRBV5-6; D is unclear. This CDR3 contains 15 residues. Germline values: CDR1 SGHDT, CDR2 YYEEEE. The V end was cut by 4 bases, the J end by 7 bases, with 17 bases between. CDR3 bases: TGTGCCAGCAGCGGACCCCCGGGGATCCTTGAAAAACTGTTTTTT. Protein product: CASSGPPGILEKLFF.

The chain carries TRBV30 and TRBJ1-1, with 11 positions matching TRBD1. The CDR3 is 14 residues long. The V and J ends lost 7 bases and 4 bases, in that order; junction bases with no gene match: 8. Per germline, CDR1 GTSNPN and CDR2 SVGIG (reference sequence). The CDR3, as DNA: TGTGCCTCGGAGAACGGGACAGGGGGCACTGAAGCTTTCTTT. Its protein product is CASENGTGGTEAFF.

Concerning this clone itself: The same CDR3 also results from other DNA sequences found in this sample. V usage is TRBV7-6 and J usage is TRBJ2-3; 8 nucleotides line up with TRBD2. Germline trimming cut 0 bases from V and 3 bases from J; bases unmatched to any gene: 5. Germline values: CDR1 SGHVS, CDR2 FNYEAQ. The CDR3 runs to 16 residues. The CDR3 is CASSLAGGGTTDTQYF. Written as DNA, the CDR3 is TGTGCCAGCAGCTTAGCCGGGGGGGGGACAACAGATACGCAGTATTTT.

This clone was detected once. CDR3 protein: CASSSHRDSNQPQHF. DNA for the CDR3: TGTGCCAGCAGCTCGCACCGGGACAGTAATCAGCCCCAGCATTTT. The chain links TRBV4-2 to TRBJ1-5; 7 positions agree with TRBD1. With 5 bases clipped from V and 4 bases from J, the junction kept 8 bases outside the gene matches. Germline values: CDR1 LGHNA, CDR2 YNFKEQ. The CDR3 has 15 amino acids.

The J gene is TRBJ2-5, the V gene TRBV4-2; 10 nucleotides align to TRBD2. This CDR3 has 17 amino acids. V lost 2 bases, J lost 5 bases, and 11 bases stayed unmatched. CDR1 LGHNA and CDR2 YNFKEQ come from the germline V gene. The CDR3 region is CASSQPSGGRESETQYF. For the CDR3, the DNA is TGTGCCAGCAGCCAACCTAGCGGGGGCCGCGAAAGTGAGACCCAGTACTTC.

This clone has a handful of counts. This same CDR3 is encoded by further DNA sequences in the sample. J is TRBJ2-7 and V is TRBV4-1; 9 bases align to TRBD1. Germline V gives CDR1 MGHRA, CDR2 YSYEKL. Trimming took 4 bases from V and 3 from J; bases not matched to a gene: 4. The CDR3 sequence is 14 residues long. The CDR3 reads CASSPGQGNYEQYF. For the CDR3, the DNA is TGCGCCAGCAGCCCGGGACAGGGTAACTACGAGCAGTACTTC.

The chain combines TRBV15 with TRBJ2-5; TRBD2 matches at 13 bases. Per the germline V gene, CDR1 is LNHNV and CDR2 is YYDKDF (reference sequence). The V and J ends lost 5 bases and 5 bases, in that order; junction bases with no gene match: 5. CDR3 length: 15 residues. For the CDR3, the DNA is TGTGCCACCAGCGGTCCGGGACTAGCGGGGGAGACCCAGTACTTC. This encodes CATSGPGLAGETQYF.

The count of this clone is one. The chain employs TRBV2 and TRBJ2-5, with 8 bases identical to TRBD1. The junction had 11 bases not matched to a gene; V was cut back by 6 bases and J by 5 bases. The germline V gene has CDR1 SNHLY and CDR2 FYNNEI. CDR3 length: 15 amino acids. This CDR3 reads CASRDQGAADETQYF. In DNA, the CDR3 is TGTGCCAGCAGGGATCAGGGGGCGGCCGACGAGACCCAGTACTTC.

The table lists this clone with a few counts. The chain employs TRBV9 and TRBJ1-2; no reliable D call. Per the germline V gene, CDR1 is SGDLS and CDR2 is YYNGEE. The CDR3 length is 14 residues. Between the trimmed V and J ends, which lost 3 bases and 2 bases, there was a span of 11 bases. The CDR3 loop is CASSAVETNYGYTF. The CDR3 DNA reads TGTGCCAGCAGCGCCGTCGAGACGAACTATGGCTACACCTTC.

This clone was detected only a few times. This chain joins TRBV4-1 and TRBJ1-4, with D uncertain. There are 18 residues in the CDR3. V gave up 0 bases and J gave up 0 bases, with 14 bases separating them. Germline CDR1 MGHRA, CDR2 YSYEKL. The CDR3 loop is CASSQESWTYTTNEKLFF. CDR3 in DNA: TGCGCCAGCAGCCAAGAGTCATGGACGTATACAACTAATGAAAAACTGTTTTTT.

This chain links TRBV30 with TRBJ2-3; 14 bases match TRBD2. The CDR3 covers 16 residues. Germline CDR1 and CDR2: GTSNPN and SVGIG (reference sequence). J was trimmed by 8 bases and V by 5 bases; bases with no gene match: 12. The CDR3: CAWSPLTSGGAGTQYF. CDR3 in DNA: TGTGCCTGGTCCCCTTTGACTAGCGGGGGGGCGGGTACGCAGTATTTT.

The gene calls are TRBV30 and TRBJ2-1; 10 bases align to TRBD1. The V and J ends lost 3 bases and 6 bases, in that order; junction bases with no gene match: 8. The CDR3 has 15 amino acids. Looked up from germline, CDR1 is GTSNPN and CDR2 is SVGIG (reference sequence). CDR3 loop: CAWSLGTGVGNEQFF. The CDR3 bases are TGTGCCTGGAGCCTCGGGACAGGGGTTGGCAATGAGCAGTTCTTC.

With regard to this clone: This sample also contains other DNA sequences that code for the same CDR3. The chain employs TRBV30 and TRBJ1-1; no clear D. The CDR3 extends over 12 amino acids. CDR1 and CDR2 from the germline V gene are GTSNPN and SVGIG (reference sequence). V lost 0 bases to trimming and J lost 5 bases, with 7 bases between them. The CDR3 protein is CAWSVGRTEAFF. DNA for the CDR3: TGTGCCTGGAGTGTAGGGAGAACTGAAGCTTTCTTT.